This TCR beta chain stems from a study of graft-versus-host responses after intestinal transplantation. About the study: Each recipient received anti-thymocyte globulin induction, then tacrolimus and steroids for 3 to 4 years.

This clone was recorded once. Its antigen is undetermined. The data were produced by immunoSEQ multiplex PCR, yet TCRdb's version contains in-frame clones alone and is incomplete. The sample carries more than 95,000 clones, more than 75% recorded once. CDR1 is MDHEN, CDR2 SYDVKM, per germline. CDR3 length equals 15 residues. The study's findings and limits: Allografts of one patient group, those with graft-donor T cell macrochimerism, had high graft-versus-host to host-versus-graft clonal ratios. Some GvH clones were seen earlier in gut or blood, suggesting intestinal origin.

This receptor was identified in a human donor who received an intestinal transplant. The sequences come from unstimulated CD4+ T cells sorted from spleen or lymph node cells, collected before intestinal transplant. The V call is TRBV28, the J call TRBJ2-5; 8 nucleotides match TRBD1. The last part of the DNA fits TRBJ2-7 better; the J call may be wrong. CDR3 coding DNA: TGTGCCAGCAGTTTAGGCGGGACAGGCAGCTACGAGCAGTACTTC. Its protein product is CASSLGGTGSYEQYF.